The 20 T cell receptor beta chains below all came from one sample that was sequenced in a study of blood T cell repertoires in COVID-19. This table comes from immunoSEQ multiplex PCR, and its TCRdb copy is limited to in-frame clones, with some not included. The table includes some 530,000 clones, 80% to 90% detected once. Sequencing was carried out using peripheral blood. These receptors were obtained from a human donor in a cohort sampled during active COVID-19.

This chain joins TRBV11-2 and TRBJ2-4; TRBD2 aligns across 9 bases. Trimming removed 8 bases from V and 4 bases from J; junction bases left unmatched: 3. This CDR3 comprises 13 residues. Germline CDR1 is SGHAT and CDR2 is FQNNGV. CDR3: CASHSGGKNIQYF. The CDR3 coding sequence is TGTGCCAGCCATAGCGGGGGTAAAAACATTCAGTACTTC.

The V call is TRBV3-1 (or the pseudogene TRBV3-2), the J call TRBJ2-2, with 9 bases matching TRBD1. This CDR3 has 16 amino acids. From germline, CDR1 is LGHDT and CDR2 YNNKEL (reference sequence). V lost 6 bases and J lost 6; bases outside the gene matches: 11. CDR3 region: CASRPEDRGMAGELFF. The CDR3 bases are TGTGCCAGCAGGCCGGAGGACAGGGGAATGGCCGGGGAGCTGTTTTTT.

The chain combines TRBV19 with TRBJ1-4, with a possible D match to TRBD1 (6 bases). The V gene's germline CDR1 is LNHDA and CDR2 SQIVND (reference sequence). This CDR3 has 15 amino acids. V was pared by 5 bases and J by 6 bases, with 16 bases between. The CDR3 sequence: CASSLRTVTYEKLFF. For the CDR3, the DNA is TGTGCCAGTAGTTTGCGGACAGTTACGTATGAAAAACTGTTTTTT.

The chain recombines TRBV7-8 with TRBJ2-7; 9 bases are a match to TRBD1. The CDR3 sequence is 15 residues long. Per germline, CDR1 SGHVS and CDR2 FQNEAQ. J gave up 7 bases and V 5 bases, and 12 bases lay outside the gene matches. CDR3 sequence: CASSMRRDRDGEQYF. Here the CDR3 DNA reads TGTGCCAGCAGCATGCGCCGGGACAGGGATGGGGAGCAGTACTTC.

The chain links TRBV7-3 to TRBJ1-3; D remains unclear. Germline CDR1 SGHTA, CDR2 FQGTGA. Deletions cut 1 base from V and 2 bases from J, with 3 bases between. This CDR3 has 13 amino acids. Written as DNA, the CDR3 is TGTGCCAGCAGCTTAATAGCTGGAAACACCATATATTTT. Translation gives CASSLIAGNTIYF.

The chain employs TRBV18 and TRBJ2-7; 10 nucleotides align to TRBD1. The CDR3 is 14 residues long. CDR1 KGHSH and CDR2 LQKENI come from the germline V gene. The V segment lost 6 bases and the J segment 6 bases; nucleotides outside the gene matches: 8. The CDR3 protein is CASSQGQGPGEQYF. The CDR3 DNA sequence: TGTGCCAGCTCCCAGGGACAGGGGCCAGGCGAGCAGTACTTC.

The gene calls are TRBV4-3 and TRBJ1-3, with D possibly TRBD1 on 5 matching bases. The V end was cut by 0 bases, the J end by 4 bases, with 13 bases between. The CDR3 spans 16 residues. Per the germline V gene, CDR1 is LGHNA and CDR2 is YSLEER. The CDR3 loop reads CASSQEEEGEGNTIYF. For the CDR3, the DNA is TGCGCCAGCAGCCAAGAAGAGGAAGGGGAAGGAAACACCATATATTTT.

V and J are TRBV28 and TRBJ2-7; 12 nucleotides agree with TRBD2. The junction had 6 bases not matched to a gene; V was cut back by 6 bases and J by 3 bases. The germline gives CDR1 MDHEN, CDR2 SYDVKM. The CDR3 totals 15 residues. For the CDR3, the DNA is TGTGCCAGCAGCCTAGGGACTAGCGGGTTCTACGAGCAGTACTTC. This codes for CASSLGTSGFYEQYF.

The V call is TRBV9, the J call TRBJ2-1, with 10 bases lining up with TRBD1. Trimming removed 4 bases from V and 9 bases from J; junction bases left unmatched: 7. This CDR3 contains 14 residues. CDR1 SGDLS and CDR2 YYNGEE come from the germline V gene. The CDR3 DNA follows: TGTGCCAGCAGCCCCCGACAGGGGGCAGGTGAGCAGTTCTTC. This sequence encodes CASSPRQGAGEQFF.

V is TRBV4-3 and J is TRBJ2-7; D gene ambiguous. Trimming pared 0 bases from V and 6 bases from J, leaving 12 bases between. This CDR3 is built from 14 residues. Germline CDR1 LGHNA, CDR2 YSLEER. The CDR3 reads CASSQDMRLGEQYF. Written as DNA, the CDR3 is TGCGCCAGCAGCCAAGATATGAGGCTAGGCGAGCAGTACTTC.

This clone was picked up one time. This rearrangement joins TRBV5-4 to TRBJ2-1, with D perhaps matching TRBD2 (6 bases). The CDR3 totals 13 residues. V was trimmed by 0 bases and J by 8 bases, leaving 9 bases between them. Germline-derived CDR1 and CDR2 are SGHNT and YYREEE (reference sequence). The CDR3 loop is CASSLGEAYEQFF. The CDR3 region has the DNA TGTGCCAGCAGCTTGGGGGAGGCTTATGAGCAGTTCTTC.

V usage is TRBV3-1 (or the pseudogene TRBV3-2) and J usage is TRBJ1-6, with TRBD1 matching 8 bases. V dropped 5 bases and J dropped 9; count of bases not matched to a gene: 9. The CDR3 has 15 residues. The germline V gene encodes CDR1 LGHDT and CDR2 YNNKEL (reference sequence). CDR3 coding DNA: TGTGCCAGCAGCAAATGGGGGACAGGTCTTTCACCCCTCCACTTT. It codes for CASSKWGTGLSPLHF.

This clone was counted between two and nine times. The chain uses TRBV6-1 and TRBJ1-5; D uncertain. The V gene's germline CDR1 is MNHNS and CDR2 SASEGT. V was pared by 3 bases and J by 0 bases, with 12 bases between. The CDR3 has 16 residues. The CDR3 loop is CASSEEVVFSNQPQHF. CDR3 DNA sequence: TGTGCCAGCAGTGAGGAGGTGGTATTTAGCAATCAGCCCCAGCATTTT.

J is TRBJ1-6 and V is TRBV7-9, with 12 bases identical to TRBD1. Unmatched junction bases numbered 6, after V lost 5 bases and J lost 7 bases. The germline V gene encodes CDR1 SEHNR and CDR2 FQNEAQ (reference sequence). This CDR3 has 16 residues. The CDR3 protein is CASSHTGQGANSPLHF. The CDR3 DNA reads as TGTGCCAGCAGCCATACGGGACAGGGGGCAAATTCACCCCTCCACTTT.

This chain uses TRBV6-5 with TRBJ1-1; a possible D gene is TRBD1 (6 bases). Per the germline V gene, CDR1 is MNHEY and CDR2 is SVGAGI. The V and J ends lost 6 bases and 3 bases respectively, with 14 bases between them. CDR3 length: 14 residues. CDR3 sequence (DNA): TGTGCCAGCAGCAGGGGCCCGGTGGACACTGAAGCTTTCTTT. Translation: CASSRGPVDTEAFF.

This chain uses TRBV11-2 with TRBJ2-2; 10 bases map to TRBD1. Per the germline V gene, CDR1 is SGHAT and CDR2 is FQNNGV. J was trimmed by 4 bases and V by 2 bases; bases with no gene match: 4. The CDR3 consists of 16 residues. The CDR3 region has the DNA TGTGCCAGCAGCTTAAGGACAGGGGGGCGCACCGGGGAGCTGTTTTTT. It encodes CASSLRTGGRTGELFF.

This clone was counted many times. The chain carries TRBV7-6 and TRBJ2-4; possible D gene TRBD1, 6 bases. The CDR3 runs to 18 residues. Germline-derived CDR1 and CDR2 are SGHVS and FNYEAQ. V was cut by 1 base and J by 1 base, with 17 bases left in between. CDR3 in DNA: TGTGCCAGCAGCTTAGGGTCGATACGAGACAGGGCCAAAAACATTCAGTACTTC. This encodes CASSLGSIRDRAKNIQYF.

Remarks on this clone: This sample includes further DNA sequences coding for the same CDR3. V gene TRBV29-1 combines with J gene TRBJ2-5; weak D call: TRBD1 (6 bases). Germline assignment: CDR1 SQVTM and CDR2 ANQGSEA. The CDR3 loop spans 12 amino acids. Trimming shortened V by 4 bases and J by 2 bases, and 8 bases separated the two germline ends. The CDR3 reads CSVVGAQETQYF. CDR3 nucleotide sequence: TGCAGCGTTGTGGGGGCTCAAGAGACCCAGTACTTC.

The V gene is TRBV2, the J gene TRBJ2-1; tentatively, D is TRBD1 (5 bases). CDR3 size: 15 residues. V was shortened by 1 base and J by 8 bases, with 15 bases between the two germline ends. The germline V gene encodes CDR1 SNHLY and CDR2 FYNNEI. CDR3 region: CASSEGGWQGDEQFF. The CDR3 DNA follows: TGTGCCAGCAGTGAAGGCGGTTGGCAGGGCGATGAGCAGTTCTTC. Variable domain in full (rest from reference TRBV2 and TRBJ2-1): EPEVTQTPSHQVTQMGQEVILRCVPISNHLYFYWYRQILGQKVEFLVSFYNNEISEKSEIFDDQFSVERPDGSNFTLKIRSTKLEDSAMYFCASSEGGWQGDEQFFGPGTRLTVL.

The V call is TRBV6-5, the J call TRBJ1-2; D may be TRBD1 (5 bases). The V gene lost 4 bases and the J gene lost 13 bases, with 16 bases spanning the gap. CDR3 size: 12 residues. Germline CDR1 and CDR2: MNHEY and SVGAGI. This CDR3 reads CASSSTWGSITF. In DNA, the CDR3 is TGTGCCAGCAGTTCTACTTGGGGCAGTATCACCTTC.